The next 3 T cell receptor beta chains were all read from a single sample in a study of blood T cell repertoires in COVID-19. The method was immunoSEQ multiplex PCR; TCRdb's version includes in-frame clones alone and lacks a portion of them. The sample comprises about 220,000 clones, approximately 85% of which are singletons, and approximately 2.4% rests with the top ten. The specimen was peripheral blood. The source of these receptors is a woman aged 70-85 years with COVID-19, enrolled during active disease.

V and J are TRBV7-9 and TRBJ2-1; TRBD2 is a possible D gene (5 bases). CDR3 size: 14 residues. Trimming removed 0 bases from V and 6 bases from J, with 9 bases in between. Germline values: CDR1 SEHNR, CDR2 FQNEAQ (reference sequence). The DNA for the CDR3 is TGTGCCAGCAGCTTAGCGGGCCGGGGCAATGAGCAGTTCTTC. Its translation: CASSLAGRGNEQFF.

The V call is TRBV3-1 (or the pseudogene TRBV3-2), the J call TRBJ1-1; the D is unclear. The germline V and J ends were trimmed by 0 bases and 10 bases, with 18 bases remaining between them. The CDR3 is made up of 15 amino acids. The germline V gene has CDR1 LGHDT and CDR2 YNNKEL (reference sequence). This CDR3 is CASSQDGPISGGAFF. The CDR3, as DNA: TGTGCCAGCAGCCAAGACGGACCGATATCTGGAGGAGCTTTCTTT.

The chain recombines TRBV2 with TRBJ2-7, with a possible D match to TRBD1 (5 bases). Germline V gene lookup returns CDR1 SNHLY and CDR2 FYNNEI. V lost 6 bases to trimming and J lost 0 bases, with 18 bases between them. This CDR3 is 16 amino acids long. The CDR3 region is CASRDFEGASSYEQYF. Here the CDR3 DNA reads TGTGCCAGCAGAGATTTTGAAGGGGCCTCCTCCTACGAGCAGTACTTC.